Below, 15 T cell receptor beta chains from the same sample are listed, as sequenced in a study of shared clonotypes between healthy human individuals (dated by TCRdb to about 2020). Library prep was done by the immunoSEQ multiplex PCR assay. The clones in this table, taken by TCRdb from immuneACCESS, are in-frame only. Not every clone is retained; where verified, under half of the shortfall comes from an unresolved V gene, and the cause of the rest is unknown. This sample comprises a few million clones, more than 90% of them detected only once. The ten largest clones represent around 0.15% of the sample. Sequencing was performed on naive CD4+ T cells sorted from blood. The label giving this sample's cell subset or site can be read as: CD45RA+ positively selected. The receptors were gathered from a man aged 18 to 35 in good health.

The table lists this clone with a count of one. V gene TRBV18 combines with J gene TRBJ1-1; 10 bases are a match to TRBD1. CDR3 size: 14 residues. CDR1 is KGHSH, CDR2 LQKENI, per germline. Trimming took 1 base from V and 7 from J; bases not matched to a gene: 3. The CDR3 DNA sequence: TGTGCCAGCTCACCACGACAGGGGGCGAATGAAGCTTTCTTT. Protein product: CASSPRQGANEAFF.

The V call is TRBV16, the J call TRBJ1-1; D is unclear. With 4 bases removed from V and 4 bases from J, the gap between germline ends came to 13 bases. This CDR3 has 14 amino acids. CDR1 is KGHSY, CDR2 FQNENV, per germline. The DNA of the CDR3 is TGTGCCAGCAGCCGAATCCGGGGAGTCACTGAAGCTTTCTTT. Its protein is CASSRIRGVTEAFF.

The chain links TRBV11-2 to TRBJ2-7, with D perhaps TRBD1 (6 bases). Trimming stripped 4 bases from V and 2 bases from J, with 9 bases between. This CDR3 has 13 residues. CDR1 is SGHAT, CDR2 FQNNGV, per germline. CDR3: CASSSTGPYEQYF. The DNA of the CDR3 is TGTGCCAGCAGCTCGACAGGACCCTACGAGCAGTACTTC.

The genes are TRBV28 and TRBJ2-7; weak D call: TRBD1 (5 bases). Trimming removed 5 bases at V and 2 bases at J, with 13 bases between. This CDR3 is 14 amino acids long. Germline CDR1 and CDR2: MDHEN and SYDVKM. In DNA, the CDR3 is TGTGCCAGCAGTCCCACAGGTTTGCCCTACGAGCAGTACTTC. Amino acids: CASSPTGLPYEQYF.

V gene TRBV18 combines with J gene TRBJ2-5; D possibly uses TRBD1 or TRBD2 (6 bases each). Per germline, CDR1 KGHSH and CDR2 LQKENI. The CDR3 contains 14 residues. The V and J ends lost 3 bases and 5 bases respectively, with 13 bases between them. The CDR3 protein is CASSPVGGPETQYF. CDR3 in DNA: TGTGCCAGCTCACCGGTGGGGGGCCCGGAGACCCAGTACTTC.

This chain connects TRBV7-2 to TRBJ1-6, with D unresolved. The V end lost 5 bases, the J end lost 0 bases, and 5 bases lay between the germline ends. CDR1 SGHTA and CDR2 FQGNSA come from the germline V gene. The CDR3 length is 14 residues. CDR3 sequence: CASSPYSYNSPLHF. The CDR3 region has the DNA TGTGCCAGCAGCCCGTACTCCTATAATTCACCCCTCCACTTT.

The chain links TRBV27 to TRBJ2-2; 8 positions match TRBD2. Germline CDR1 MNHEY, CDR2 SMNVEV (reference sequence). The CDR3 sequence is 15 residues long. J was trimmed by 2 bases and V by 6 bases; bases with no gene match: 5. The CDR3, as DNA: TGTGCCAGCAGATTAGCGGGGAAAAACACCGGGGAGCTGTTTTTT. Its protein product is CASRLAGKNTGELFF.

The rearrangement uses TRBV5-1 and TRBJ2-1, with no clear D. Trimming removed 6 bases at V and 2 bases at J, with 12 bases between. The CDR3 has 14 amino acids. The germline CDR1 and CDR2 sequences are SGHRS and YFSETQ. CDR3 coding DNA: TGCGCCAGCACACAGCTTTCACCCTACAATGAGCAGTTCTTC. Its translation: CASTQLSPYNEQFF.

V usage is TRBV2 and J usage is TRBJ1-1; possible D gene TRBD1, 6 bases. CDR1 and CDR2 from the germline V gene are SNHLY and FYNNEI. Trimming pared 2 bases from V and 6 bases from J, leaving 13 bases between. The CDR3 runs to 14 residues. CDR3 nucleotide sequence: TGTGCCAGCAGTGAACCAGGGGCTTTTGCTGAAGCTTTCTTT. This encodes CASSEPGAFAEAFF. The full variable domain, in which reference TRBV2 and TRBJ1-1 provide the parts outside the CDR3, is EPEVTQTPSHQVTQMGQEVILRCVPISNHLYFYWYRQILGQKVEFLVSFYNNEISEKSEIFDDQFSVERPDGSNFTLKIRSTKLEDSAMYFCASSEPGAFAEAFFGQGTRLTVV.

V and J are TRBV15 and TRBJ2-1, with 8 bases lining up with TRBD1. This CDR3 is 14 amino acids long. With 5 bases clipped from V and 6 bases from J, the junction kept 6 bases outside the gene matches. Germline V CDR1 and CDR2: LNHNV, YYDKDF (reference sequence). CDR3 nucleotide sequence: TGTGCCACCAGCTCGAGACAGGGGACCAATGAGCAGTTCTTC. This translates into CATSSRQGTNEQFF. The entire variable domain, with the rest obtained from reference TRBV15 and TRBJ2-1, is as follows: DAMVIQNPRYQVTQFGKPVTLSCSQTLNHNVMYWYQQKSSQAPKLLFHYYDKDFNNEADTPDNFQSRRPNTSFCFLDIRSPGLGDTAMYLCATSSRQGTNEQFFGPGTRLTVL.

The V call is TRBV9, the J call TRBJ1-5; D is uncertain. The length of the CDR3 is 14 residues. V lost 0 bases and J 2 bases, leaving 6 bases between the germline ends. Germline CDR1 reads SGDLS; CDR2 reads YYNGEE. CDR3 sequence reads: CASSVGRGNQPQHF. The CDR3 DNA follows: TGTGCCAGCAGCGTAGGGAGAGGCAATCAGCCCCAGCATTTT.

The chain links TRBV6-1 to TRBJ2-1; D is perhaps TRBD1 or TRBD2 (5 bases each). Trimming removed 5 bases at V and 5 bases at J, with 13 bases between. Germline V gene data show CDR1 as MNHNS and CDR2 as SASEGT. The CDR3 has 14 amino acids. The CDR3 DNA is TGTGCCAGCAGTAGGGACGGGGCAAACAATGAGCAGTTCTTC. Translation: CASSRDGANNEQFF.

CDR3 residues: CASSQVPTDTYTEAFF. CDR3 nucleotides: TGCGCCAGCAGCCAAGTTCCGACAGATACATACACTGAAGCTTTCTTT. V gene TRBV4-3 combines with J gene TRBJ1-1; possible D gene TRBD1, 5 bases. Germline CDR1 LGHNA, CDR2 YSLEER. V was pared by 1 base and J by 3 bases, with 15 bases between. There are 16 residues in the CDR3.

This chain links TRBV6-6 with TRBJ1-2; 8 nucleotides match TRBD1. CDR3 length equals 13 residues. CDR1 is MNHNY, CDR2 SVGAGI, per germline (reference sequence). V shed 2 bases and J 8 bases; nucleotides not matched to a gene: 4. The CDR3 DNA sequence: TGTGCCAGCAGTTACCCCGACAGGGGCGGCTACACCTTC. This gives the protein CASSYPDRGGYTF.

The rearrangement links TRBV7-9 to TRBJ1-5; D is unclear. The CDR3 sequence is 14 residues long. Germline V lookup: CDR1 SEHNR, CDR2 FQNEAQ (reference sequence). Trimming stripped 8 bases from V and 3 bases from J, with 14 bases between. The CDR3 nucleotides read TGTGCCAGCGGGCCGGCAGCAGACAATCAGCCCCAGCATTTT. Amino acids: CASGPAADNQPQHF.